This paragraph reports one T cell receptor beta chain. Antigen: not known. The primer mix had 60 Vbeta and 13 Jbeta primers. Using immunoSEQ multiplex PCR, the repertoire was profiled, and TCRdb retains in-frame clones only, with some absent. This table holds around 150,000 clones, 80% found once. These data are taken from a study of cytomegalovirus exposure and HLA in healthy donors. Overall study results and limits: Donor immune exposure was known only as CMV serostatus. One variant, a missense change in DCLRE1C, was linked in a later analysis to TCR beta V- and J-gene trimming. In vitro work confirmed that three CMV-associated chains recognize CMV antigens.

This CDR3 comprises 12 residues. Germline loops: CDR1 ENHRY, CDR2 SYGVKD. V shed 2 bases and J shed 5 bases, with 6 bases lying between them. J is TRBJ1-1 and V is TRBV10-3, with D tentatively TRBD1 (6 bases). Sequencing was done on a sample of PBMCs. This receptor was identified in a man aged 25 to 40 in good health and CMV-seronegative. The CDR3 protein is CAISETGTEAFF. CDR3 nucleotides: TGTGCCATCAGTGAGACAGGGACTGAAGCTTTCTTT.